This TCR beta chain was found in a study of CD8+ T cells in alopecia areata. At the level of the study: Each day, treated patients took oral tofacitinib twice, at 5 to 10 mg per dose. Overall study results and limits: It was observed that many expanded lesional clones persisted in scalp and blood during tofacitinib. Only a single nonresponder existed, so baseline CD8+ expansion links stay unclear.

As regards this clone: Its antigen is currently unknown.

Treatment denoted: oral pan-JAK inhibitor, 5-10 mg twice daily. Starting from PBMCs, sorting isolated CD4+ and CD8+ T cells. V shed 0 bases and J shed 9 bases, with 12 bases lying between them. The CDR3 covers 13 residues. CDR1 is SGDLS and CDR2 is YYNGEE in the germline V gene. RNA was extracted and reverse transcribed into cDNA as the sequencing template. The method was immunoSEQ multiplex PCR; TCRdb's version includes in-frame clones alone and lacks a portion of them. The data hold 150,000 to 200,000 clones, with less than 80% observed a single time. This chain links TRBV9 with TRBJ1-1; the D is unclear. This receptor was identified in a human donor with alopecia areata. Material: CD4+ T cells sorted from blood, obtained at week 24, from a patient treated with tofacitinib. The CDR3 nucleotides read TGTGCCAGCAGCGTAGCTTTGGAGGGAAAAGCTTTCTTT. Translation: CASSVALEGKAFF.